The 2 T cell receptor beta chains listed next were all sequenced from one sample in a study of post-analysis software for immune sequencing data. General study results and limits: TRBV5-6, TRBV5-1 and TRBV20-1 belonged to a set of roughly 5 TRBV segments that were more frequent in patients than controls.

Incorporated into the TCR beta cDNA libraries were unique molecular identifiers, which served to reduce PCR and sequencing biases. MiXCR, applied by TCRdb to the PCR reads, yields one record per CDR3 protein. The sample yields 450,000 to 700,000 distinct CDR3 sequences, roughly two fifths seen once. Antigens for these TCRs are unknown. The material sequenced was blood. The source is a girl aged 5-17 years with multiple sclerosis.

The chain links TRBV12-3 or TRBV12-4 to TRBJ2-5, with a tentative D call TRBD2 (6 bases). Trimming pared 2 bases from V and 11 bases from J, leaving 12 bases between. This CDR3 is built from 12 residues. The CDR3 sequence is CASSLPPREQYF. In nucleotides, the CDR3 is TGTGCCAGCAGTTTACCCCCCCGGGAGCAGTACTTC.

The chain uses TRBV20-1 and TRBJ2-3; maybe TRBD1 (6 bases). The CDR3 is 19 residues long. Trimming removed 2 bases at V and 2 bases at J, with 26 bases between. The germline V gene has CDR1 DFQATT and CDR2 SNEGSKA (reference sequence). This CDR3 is CSARRAGVGAPRDTDTQYF. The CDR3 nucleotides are TGCAGTGCTAGAAGGGCCGGGGTGGGGGCGCCGAGGGACACAGATACGCAGTATTTT.